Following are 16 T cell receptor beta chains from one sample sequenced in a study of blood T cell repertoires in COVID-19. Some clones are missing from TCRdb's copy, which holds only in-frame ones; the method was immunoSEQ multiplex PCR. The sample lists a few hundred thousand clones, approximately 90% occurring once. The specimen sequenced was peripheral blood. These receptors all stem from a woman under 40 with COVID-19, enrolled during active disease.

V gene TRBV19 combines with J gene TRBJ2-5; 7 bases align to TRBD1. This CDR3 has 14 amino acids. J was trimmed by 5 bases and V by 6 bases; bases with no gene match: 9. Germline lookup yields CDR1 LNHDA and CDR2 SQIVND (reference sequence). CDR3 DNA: TGTGCCAGTAGGATTGACAGGGCGTCGGAGACCCAGTACTTC. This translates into CASRIDRASETQYF.

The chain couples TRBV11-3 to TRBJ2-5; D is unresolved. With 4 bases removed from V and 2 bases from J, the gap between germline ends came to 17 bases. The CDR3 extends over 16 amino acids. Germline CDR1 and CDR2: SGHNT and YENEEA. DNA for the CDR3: TGTGCCAGCAGCTCCCGATCGGGTTTCGCACAAGAGACCCAGTACTTC. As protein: CASSSRSGFAQETQYF.

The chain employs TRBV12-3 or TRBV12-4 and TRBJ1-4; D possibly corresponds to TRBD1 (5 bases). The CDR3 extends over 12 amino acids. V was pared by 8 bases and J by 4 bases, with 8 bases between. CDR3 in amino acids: CASGTFNEKLFF. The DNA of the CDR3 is TGTGCCAGCGGGACTTTTAATGAAAAACTGTTTTTT.

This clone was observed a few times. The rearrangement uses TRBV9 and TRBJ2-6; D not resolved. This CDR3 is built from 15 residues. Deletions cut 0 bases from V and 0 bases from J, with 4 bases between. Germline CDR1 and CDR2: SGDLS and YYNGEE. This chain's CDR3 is CASSVDSSGANVLTF. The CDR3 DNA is TGTGCCAGCAGCGTAGACAGCTCTGGGGCCAACGTCCTGACTTTC.

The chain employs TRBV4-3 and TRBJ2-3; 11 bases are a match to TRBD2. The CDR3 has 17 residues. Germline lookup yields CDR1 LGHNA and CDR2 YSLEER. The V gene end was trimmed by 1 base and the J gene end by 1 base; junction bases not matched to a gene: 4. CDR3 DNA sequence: TGCGCCAGCAGCCAAGGCGGTAGCGGGGGGGGCACAGATACGCAGTATTTT. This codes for CASSQGGSGGGTDTQYF.

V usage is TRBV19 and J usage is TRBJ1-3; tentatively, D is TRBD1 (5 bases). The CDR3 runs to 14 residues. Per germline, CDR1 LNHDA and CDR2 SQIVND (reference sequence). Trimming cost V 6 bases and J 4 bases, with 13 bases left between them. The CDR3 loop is CASRDEGRGNTIYF. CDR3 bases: TGTGCCAGTAGGGACGAGGGGAGGGGAAACACCATATATTTT.

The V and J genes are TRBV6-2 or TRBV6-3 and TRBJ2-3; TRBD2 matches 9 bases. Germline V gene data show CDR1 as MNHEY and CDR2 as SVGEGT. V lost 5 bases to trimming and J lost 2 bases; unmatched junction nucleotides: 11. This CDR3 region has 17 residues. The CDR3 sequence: CASSPQPLAGPTDTQYF. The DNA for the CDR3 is TGTGCCAGCAGTCCCCAACCTCTAGCGGGGCCCACAGATACGCAGTATTTT.

As DNA, the CDR3 is TGTGCCAGCAAAGACAACAGGGGACTTACAGGAAACACCATATATTTT. It is translated as CASKDNRGLTGNTIYF. The chain has TRBV6-6 and TRBJ1-3, with TRBD1 matching 7 bases. Trimming took 7 bases from V and 4 from J; bases not matched to a gene: 13. The CDR3 length is 16 residues. CDR1 MNHNY and CDR2 SVGAGI come from the germline V gene (reference sequence).

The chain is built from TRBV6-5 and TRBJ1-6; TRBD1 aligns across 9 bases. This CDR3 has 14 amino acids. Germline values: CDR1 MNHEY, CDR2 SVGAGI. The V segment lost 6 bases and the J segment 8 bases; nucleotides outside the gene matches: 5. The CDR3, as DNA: TGTGCCAGCAGGGACAGGGGCACTCATTCACCCCTCCACTTT. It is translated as CASRDRGTHSPLHF.

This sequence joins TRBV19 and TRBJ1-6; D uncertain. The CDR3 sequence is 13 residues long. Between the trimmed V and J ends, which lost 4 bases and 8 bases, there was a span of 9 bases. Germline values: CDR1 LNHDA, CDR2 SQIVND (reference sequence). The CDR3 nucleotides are TGTGCCAGTAGTACTATAACCGATTCACCCCTCCACTTT. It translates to CASSTITDSPLHF.

The CDR3 bases are TGTGCCAGCAGCTCTAGACAGATCTATGGCTACACCTTC. Protein sequence: CASSSRQIYGYTF. The chain is built from TRBV7-9 and TRBJ1-2; a weak D match, TRBD1 (5 bases). Germline-derived CDR1 and CDR2 are SEHNR and FQNEAQ (reference sequence). The CDR3 runs 13 residues. V was trimmed by 4 bases and J by 4 bases, leaving 10 bases between them.

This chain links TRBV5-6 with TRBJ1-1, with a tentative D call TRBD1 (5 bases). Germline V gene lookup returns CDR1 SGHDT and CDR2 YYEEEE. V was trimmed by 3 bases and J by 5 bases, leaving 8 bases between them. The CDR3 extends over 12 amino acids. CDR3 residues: CASSSGWTEAFF. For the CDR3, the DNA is TGTGCCAGCAGCTCAGGGTGGACTGAAGCTTTCTTT.

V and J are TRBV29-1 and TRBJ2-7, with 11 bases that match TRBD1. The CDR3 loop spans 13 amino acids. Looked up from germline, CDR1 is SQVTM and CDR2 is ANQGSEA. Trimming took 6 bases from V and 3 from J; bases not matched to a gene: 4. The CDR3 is CSVGDRGGYEQYF. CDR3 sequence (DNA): TGCAGCGTGGGGGACAGGGGGGGCTACGAGCAGTACTTC.

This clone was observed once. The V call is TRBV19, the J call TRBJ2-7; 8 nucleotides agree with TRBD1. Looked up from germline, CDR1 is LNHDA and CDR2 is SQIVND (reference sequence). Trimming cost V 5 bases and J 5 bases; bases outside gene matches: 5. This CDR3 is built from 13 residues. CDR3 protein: CASSSWTGNEQYF. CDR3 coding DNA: TGTGCCAGTAGTTCCTGGACAGGGAACGAGCAGTACTTC.

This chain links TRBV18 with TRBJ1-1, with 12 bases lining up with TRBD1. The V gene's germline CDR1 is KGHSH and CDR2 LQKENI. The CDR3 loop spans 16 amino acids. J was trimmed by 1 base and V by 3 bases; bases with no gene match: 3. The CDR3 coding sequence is TGTGCCAGCTCACCCAGGGGACAGGGGGCGAACACTGAAGCTTTCTTT. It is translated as CASSPRGQGANTEAFF.

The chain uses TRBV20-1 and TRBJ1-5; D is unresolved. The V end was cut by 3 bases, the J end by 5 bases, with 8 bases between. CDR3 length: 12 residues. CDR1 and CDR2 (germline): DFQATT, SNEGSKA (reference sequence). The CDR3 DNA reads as TGCAGTGCTAGTGACGGGGATCAGCCCCAGCATTTT. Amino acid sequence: CSASDGDQPQHF.